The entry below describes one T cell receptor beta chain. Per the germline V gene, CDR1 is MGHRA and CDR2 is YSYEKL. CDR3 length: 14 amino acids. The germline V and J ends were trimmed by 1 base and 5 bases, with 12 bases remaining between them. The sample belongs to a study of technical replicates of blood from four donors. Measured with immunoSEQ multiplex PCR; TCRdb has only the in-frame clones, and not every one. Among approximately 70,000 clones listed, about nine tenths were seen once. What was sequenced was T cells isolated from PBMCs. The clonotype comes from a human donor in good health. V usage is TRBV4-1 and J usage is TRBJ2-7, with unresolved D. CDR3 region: CASSQGSYPNEQYF. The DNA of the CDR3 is TGCGCCAGCAGCCAAGGTTCGTACCCTAACGAGCAGTACTTC.